This T cell receptor beta chain is from a study of radiotherapy plus CTLA-4 blockade in lung cancer. Whole-study context: Of all patients, about 17% responded objectively and approximately 30% showed disease control. Regarding the study as a whole: Clones of tumor-derived TCRs expanded in blood after radiotherapy plus ipilimumab.

This table comes from immunoSEQ multiplex PCR, and its TCRdb copy is limited to in-frame clones, with some not included. Of 35,000 to 45,000 clones in the sample, roughly 72% were seen once. With 6 bases removed from V and 12 bases from J, the gap between germline ends came to 14 bases. The CDR3 is made up of 12 amino acids. Germline lookup yields CDR1 MGHDK and CDR2 SYGVNS. This clone turned up a few times. Its specificity is unknown. This clonotype originated in a human donor with non-small cell lung cancer who had stable disease on radiotherapy plus ipilimumab. V and J are TRBV25-1 and TRBJ1-4; D remains unclear. Sequenced here: peripheral blood, sampled from a patient treated with radiotherapy plus ipilimumab. The CDR3 nucleotides read TGTGCCAGCAGGCTGAGCGGGGTGGAACTGTTTTTT. Amino acids: CASRLSGVELFF. Complete variable domain (other parts from reference TRBV25-1 and TRBJ1-4): EADIYQTPRYLVIGTGKKITLECSQTMGHDKMYWYQQDPGMELHLIHYSYGVNSTEKGDLSSESTVSRIRTEHFPLTLESARPSHTSQYLCASRLSGVELFFGSGTQLSVL.